Here is one TCR beta chain with its context. The sample comes from a study of blood T cell repertoires in COVID-19. Whole-study context: Acute and convalescent COVID-19 specimens originated in the United States, Italy and Spain.

After removal of 5 bases from V and 1 base from J, the junction contained 7 bases not matched to a gene. Germline CDR1 reads MNHNY; CDR2 reads SVGAGI (reference sequence). CDR3 size: 16 residues. Profiled with immunoSEQ multiplex PCR; TCRdb holds only in-frame clones, not every one. The table has about 99,000 clones, 70% to 90% seen once. This receptor was taken from a woman aged 55-69 years with acute or convalescent COVID-19. V usage is TRBV6-6 and J usage is TRBJ2-2; the match to TRBD2 covers 7 bases. The sample was peripheral blood. DNA for the CDR3: TGTGCCAGCAGTGTCCTAGCGGTTCAGAACACCGGGGAGCTGTTTTTT. This sequence encodes CASSVLAVQNTGELFF.